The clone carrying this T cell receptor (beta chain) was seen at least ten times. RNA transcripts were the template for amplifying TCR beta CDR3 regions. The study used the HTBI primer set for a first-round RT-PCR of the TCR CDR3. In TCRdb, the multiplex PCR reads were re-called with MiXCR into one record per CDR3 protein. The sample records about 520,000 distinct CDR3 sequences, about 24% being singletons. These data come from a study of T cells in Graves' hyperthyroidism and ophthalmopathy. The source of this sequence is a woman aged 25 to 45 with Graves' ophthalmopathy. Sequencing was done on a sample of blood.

In nucleotides, the CDR3 is TGTGCCAGCAGTTACTCGAGGGGGCGGGGTGAAGCTTTCTTT. It specifies CASSYSRGRGEAFF. This rearrangement joins TRBV6-5 to TRBJ1-1; 7 bases align to TRBD1. Germline CDR1 MNHEY, CDR2 SVGAGI. The V and J ends lost 0 bases and 7 bases, in that order; junction bases with no gene match: 5. The CDR3 is made up of 14 amino acids.